This TCR beta chain emerged from a study of T cells in Graves' hyperthyroidism and ophthalmopathy. Overall study findings and caveats: Blood also contained most expanded thyroid clonotypes above 0.001.

Subjects aged 18 to 65 presented with newly diagnosed hyperthyroidism of less than 2 months' duration. This CDR3 region has 13 residues. Trimming took 5 bases from V and 5 from J, leaving 10 bases between them. Per germline, CDR1 SGHVS and CDR2 FQNEAQ. Amplification targeted TCR beta CDR3 regions from RNA transcripts. TCR CDR3 underwent first-round RT-PCR with the HTBI primer set. Each CDR3 protein gets one entry after TCRdb re-called the multiplex PCR reads with MiXCR. The repertoire holds approximately 590,000 distinct CDR3 sequences, with around 46% as singletons. Only a few counts were recorded for this clonotype. Its antigen is undetermined.

This chain uses TRBV7-8 with TRBJ1-5, with D uncertain. This TCR was sampled from a woman between 18 and 29 years old with Graves' hyperthyroidism. Sequences were obtained from peripheral blood or thyroid tissue (not recorded which). CDR3: CASSRGSYQPQHF. The CDR3 DNA sequence: TGTGCCAGCAGCCGCGGGAGCTATCAGCCCCAGCATTTT.